Below, one TCR beta chain is given with its context. This sample was taken from a study of shared clonotypes between healthy human individuals. Repertoires were generated with immunoSEQ multiplex PCR, while TCRdb's copy carries only in-frame clones and drops some. The sample contains some 600,000 clones, 95% to 96% of which appear only once. CD8 cells regarded as naive lacked CD45RO, were positively chosen for CCR7, and omitted terminally differentiated effector memory CD45RA+ cells. Nashville, Tennessee was home to all donors, each a Caucasian adult. Germline V gene sequence: CDR1 SGDLS, CDR2 YYNGEE. V shed 4 bases and J shed 5 bases, with 10 bases lying between them. The CDR3 extends over 13 amino acids.

The V call is TRBV9, the J call TRBJ1-5; no clear D gene. The source of this sequence is a woman aged 25-40 years in good health. The material sequenced was naive CD8+ T cells sorted from blood. The CDR3 DNA is TGTGCCAGCAGCATTGGGCCTCATCAGCCCCAGCATTTT. It specifies CASSIGPHQPQHF.